This T cell receptor beta chain was observed in a study of identical twins' blood T cells. This clonotype was observed a handful of times. TCRdb reprocessed the 5' RACE reads via MiXCR and lists one record per CDR3 protein. The table lists 300,000 to 450,000 distinct CDR3 sequences, 28% of them singletons. Trimming removed 3 bases from V and 4 bases from J; junction bases left unmatched: 4. This CDR3 is built from 14 residues. Germline V gene lookup returns CDR1 MGHRA and CDR2 YSYEKL. The TCR sequence derives from a woman aged 18-55 years in good health. Material for sequencing was PBMCs. The chain recombines TRBV4-1 with TRBJ1-2, with 8 bases matching TRBD1. In DNA form, the CDR3 reads TGCGCCAGCAGCCATGGACAGGGCTTCTATGGCTACACCTTC. Amino acids: CASSHGQGFYGYTF.